This T cell receptor (beta chain) was documented in a study of Ad26.COV2.S vaccination and SARS-CoV-2 variants. Sequenced by immunoSEQ multiplex PCR; TCRdb stores in-frame clones only, minus some. The data contain 350,000 to 400,000 clones, 70% to 90% of them singletons. Described treatment: over 15 received Ad26.COV2.S at low or high dose, single or two shots; several received placebo; per-sample allocation not given. Material that was analyzed had been drawn on day 63 after the first vaccine or placebo injection. Germline V gene sequence: CDR1 SGHVS, CDR2 FQNEAQ. This CDR3 is 15 amino acids long. V lost 1 base and J 5 bases, leaving 12 bases between the germline ends.

This material consisted of peripheral blood, taken in a trial of Ad26.COV2.S vaccine versus placebo. This sequence was found in a person between 18 and 65 years old who received the Ad26.COV2.S COVID-19 vaccine or a placebo. The chain employs TRBV7-8 and TRBJ2-1; possible D gene TRBD2, 6 bases. DNA for the CDR3: TGTGCCAGCAGCTTAGTTGCGGGGCTCCACAATGAGCAGTTCTTC. It specifies CASSLVAGLHNEQFF.